These 10 T cell receptor beta chains share one sample of origin, sequenced in a study of technical replicates of blood from a handful of donors (dated by TCRdb to between 2016 and 2019). The protocol used for the library was the immunoSEQ multiplex PCR assay. Imported from immuneACCESS, the table was reduced by TCRdb to in-frame sequences with V and J called. These copies leave out some clones; in studies compared against another copy, an unresolved V gene accounts for under half, and the cause of the remainder is not known. This sample gives about 83,000 clones in total; about 91% of them show up just once. The ten top clones hold around 0.4% of the sample. The sequencing input was T cells isolated from PBMCs. These receptors were collected from a human donor in good health.

This clone has only a few counts. The rearrangement links TRBV7-9 to TRBJ1-1; D is possibly TRBD1 (5 bases). V dropped 5 bases and J dropped 0 bases, with 13 bases sitting between them. The CDR3 contains 15 residues. Germline CDR1 and CDR2: SEHNR and FQNEAQ (reference sequence). CDR3 region: CASSRGAVLNTEAFF. In DNA, the CDR3 is TGTGCCAGCAGCCGTGGGGCAGTCTTGAACACTGAAGCTTTCTTT.

This clone was detected only once. J is TRBJ2-5 and V is TRBV2, with TRBD1 as a possible D gene (5 bases). Germline loops: CDR1 SNHLY, CDR2 FYNNEI. V lost 2 bases and J lost 5, with 12 bases in between. CDR3 length: 14 residues. CDR3: CASSELRAGETQYF. The CDR3 region has the DNA TGTGCCAGCAGTGAATTAAGGGCAGGGGAGACCCAGTACTTC.

The genes are TRBV7-8 and TRBJ2-7, with 12 bases that match TRBD2. CDR1 and CDR2 from the germline V gene are SGHVS and FQNEAQ. The V segment lost 4 bases and the J segment 1 base; nucleotides outside the gene matches: 11. This CDR3 spans 18 amino acids. The CDR3 region has the DNA TGTGCCAGCAGCTCCCTAACCGGGGGGACTAGCGGGTCCTACGAGCAGTACTTC. Amino acid sequence: CASSSLTGGTSGSYEQYF.

In its sample, this clone was seen once. This rearrangement joins TRBV5-1 to TRBJ2-7; 9 positions match TRBD1. The CDR3 has 14 amino acids. The germline CDR1 and CDR2 sequences are SGHRS and YFSETQ. V lost 5 bases, J lost 6 bases, and 9 bases stayed unmatched. The CDR3 DNA reads TGCGCCAGCAGACAGGGGGCTTCCTCCAGCGAGCAGTACTTC. This translates into CASRQGASSSEQYF.

This chain joins TRBV29-1 and TRBJ1-2; 7 bases match TRBD1. Losses at the gene ends were 4 bases for V and 6 bases for J; bases not matched to a gene: 8. Germline V gene sequence: CDR1 SQVTM, CDR2 ANQGSEA. CDR3 length equals 13 residues. The CDR3 nucleotides read TGCAGCGTTGGGAACAGGGGAGAGAATGGCTACACCTTC. The encoded protein is CSVGNRGENGYTF.

The V call is TRBV14, the J call TRBJ2-7; D might be TRBD1 (6 bases). The CDR3 extends over 15 amino acids. Trimming removed 3 bases from V and 2 bases from J, with 14 bases in between. Germline V CDR1 and CDR2: SGHDN, FVKESK. Written as DNA, the CDR3 is TGTGCCAGCAGCCATGCCGGGACACCCGCCTACGAGCAGTACTTC. This codes for CASSHAGTPAYEQYF.

The J gene is TRBJ1-1, the V gene TRBV9; D call uncertain. CDR3 size: 13 residues. V was trimmed by 6 bases and J by 0 bases, leaving 9 bases between them. Germline V gene data show CDR1 as SGDLS and CDR2 as YYNGEE. CDR3 coding DNA: TGTGCCAGCACGGCAGGCCTGAACACTGAAGCTTTCTTT. It codes for CASTAGLNTEAFF.

This clone was counted a single time. The chain employs TRBV9 and TRBJ1-1, with unresolved D. Germline V gives CDR1 SGDLS, CDR2 YYNGEE. Trimming took off 0 bases at V and 0 bases at J, with 6 bases between the two ends. The CDR3 spans 14 residues. CDR3 nucleotide sequence: TGTGCCAGCAGCGTAGGGCTCATGAACACTGAAGCTTTCTTT. Translation: CASSVGLMNTEAFF. Full variable domain (rest looked up from reference TRBV9 and TRBJ1-1): DSGVTQTPKHLITATGQRVTLRCSPRSGDLSVYWYQQSLDQGLQFLIQYYNGEERAKGNILERFSAQQFPDLHSELNLSSLELGDSALYFCASSVGLMNTEAFFGQGTRLTVV.

The chain is built from TRBV28 and TRBJ2-7, with 9 bases identical to TRBD2. The CDR3 is 16 amino acids. Unmatched junction bases numbered 14, after V lost 10 bases and J lost 1 base. Germline V gene sequence: CDR1 MDHEN, CDR2 SYDVKM. In DNA, the CDR3 is TGTGCCACAAACCCCGCGGGACTAGCAAGGTCCTACGAGCAGTACTTC. Translated, it gives CATNPAGLARSYEQYF.

This clone has just one count. The chain links TRBV30 to TRBJ2-1; 12 positions match TRBD2. Germline V CDR1 and CDR2: GTSNPN, SVGIG (reference sequence). CDR3 length: 14 residues. The V and J ends lost 5 bases and 4 bases, in that order; junction bases with no gene match: 3. The CDR3 coding sequence is TGTGCCTGGGGCGGACTAGCGGGGTACAATGAGCAGTTCTTC. It translates to CAWGGLAGYNEQFF. Looking up the rest from reference TRBV30 and TRBJ2-1 gives the full variable domain: SQTIHQWPATLVQPVGSPLSLECTVEGTSNPNLYWYRQAAGRGLQLLFYSVGIGQISSEVPQNLSASRPQDRQFILSSKKLLLSDSGFYLCAWGGLAGYNEQFFGPGTRLTVL.